This is a list of T cell receptor beta chains from one sample in a study of blood T cell repertoires in COVID-19. The data were produced by immunoSEQ multiplex PCR, yet TCRdb's version contains in-frame clones alone and is incomplete. The sample includes a few hundred thousand clones, around four fifths of them seen just once. The sample taken for sequencing was PBMCs or T cells enriched from blood (not recorded which). Receptors originate from a woman between 45 and 60 years old who had recovered from COVID-19. Both conserved end residues are part of each CDR3. The D gene is left open where the match is weak. Not all rows give a size; the values are once, few, many and, for expanded clones, a class.

j_gene | abundance | v_gene | d_gene | CDR3aa | CDR3nt
TRBJ1-2 | once | TRBV20-1 | . | CSAGGAYGYTF | TGCAGTGCCGGGGGTGCCTATGGCTACACCTTC
TRBJ1-1 | . | TRBV5-4 | . | CASSLDAGGVRVTEAFF | TGTGCCAGCAGCTTGGACGCTGGGGGCGTGAGGGTTACTGAAGCTTTCTTT
TRBJ1-1 | once | TRBV7-2 | . | CASSTTPGTEAFF | TGTGCCAGCAGCACCACCCCAGGGACTGAAGCTTTCTTT
TRBJ1-1 | . | TRBV4-1 | TRBD1 | CASSLVTGAEAFF | TGCGCCAGCAGCCTCGTAACAGGGGCTGAAGCTTTCTTT
TRBJ2-1 | . | TRBV5-6 | TRBD2 | CASSHTSGTSLFF | TGTGCCAGCAGCCACACCTCCGGGACTAGCCTGTTCTTC
TRBJ2-5 | . | TRBV7-9 | . | CASIGGQETQYF | TGTGCCAGCATTGGGGGGCAAGAGACCCAGTACTTC
TRBJ2-7 | . | TRBV7-2 | TRBD2 | CASSPGLAGTYEQYF | TGTGCCAGCAGCCCGGGACTAGCGGGGACCTACGAGCAGTACTTC
TRBJ2-5 | once | TRBV2 | . | CACKPGQPGETQYF | TGTGCCTGCAAACCCGGACAGCCGGGGGAGACCCAGTACTTC
TRBJ1-4 | . | TRBV27 | . | CASSLTGGTNEKLFF | TGTGCCAGCAGTTTAACGGGAGGAACTAATGAAAAACTGTTTTTT
TRBJ1-1 | . | TRBV15 | TRBD1 | CATSGQVSTEAFF | TGTGCCACCAGCGGACAGGTTAGCACTGAAGCTTTCTTT
TRBJ1-2 | once | TRBV5-1 | TRBD1 | CASSTGQGNYGYTF | TGCGCCAGCAGCACGGGACAGGGGAACTATGGCTACACCTTC
TRBJ1-3 | . | TRBV7-9 | . | CASSGAISGNTIYF | TGTGCCAGCAGCGGGGCCATCTCTGGAAACACCATATATTTT
TRBJ2-1 | few | TRBV3-1/TRBV3-2 | . | CASSQFKQAWDEQFF | TGTGCCAGCAGCCAATTTAAACAGGCTTGGGATGAGCAGTTCTTC
TRBJ2-7 | . | TRBV5-4 | TRBD2 | CASSPTGLAGNEQYF | TGTGCCAGCAGCCCCACGGGACTAGCGGGAAACGAGCAGTACTTC
TRBJ1-5 | . | TRBV18 | TRBD1 | CASSPGGQGVYQPQHF | TGTGCCAGCTCACCGGGCGGACAGGGGGTCTATCAGCCCCAGCATTTT
TRBJ1-2 | . | TRBV4-1 | TRBD1 | CASSQDTRGQVPINYGYTF | TGCGCCAGCAGCCAAGATACGCGTGGACAGGTGCCGATTAACTATGGCTACACCTTC
TRBJ1-4 | . | TRBV28 | . | CASRYRARDEKLFF | TGTGCCAGCAGGTACAGGGCCAGGGATGAAAAACTGTTTTTT